Listed below are T cell receptor beta chains from one sample, sequenced in a study of blood T cell repertoires in COVID-19. Sequenced by immunoSEQ multiplex PCR; TCRdb stores in-frame clones only, minus some. The sample records about 330,000 clones, approximately 90% being singletons. The sample consisted of peripheral blood. The receptors stem from a woman aged 50 to 65 with active or convalescent COVID-19. Each CDR3 is given with its conserved first and last residue. D genes are given only for firm matches. Size tells how often a clone was seen (once, few, many) or the class of an expanded clone, and some rows leave it out.

V	J	D	size	CDR3	DNA
TRBV24-1	TRBJ1-2	TRBD1	NA	CATSDTGQGRYGYTF	TGTGCCACCAGTGATACCGGACAGGGGCGATATGGCTACACCTTC
TRBV2	TRBJ1-2	TRBD1	NA	CASRVSQGGYTF	TGTGCCAGCAGAGTTTCACAGGGGGGCTACACCTTC
TRBV7-9	TRBJ1-4	TRBD1	NA	CASSLAGTGLNEKLFF	TGTGCCAGCAGCTTAGCCGGGACAGGGCTTAATGAAAAACTGTTTTTT
TRBV20-1	TRBJ2-7	NA	NA	CSARDTYEQYF	TGCAGTGCTAGAGACACCTACGAGCAGTACTTC
TRBV5-4	TRBJ2-6	TRBD2	NA	CASSPGGSDGANVLTF	TGTGCCAGCAGCCCGGGGGGGTCAGATGGGGCCAACGTCCTGACTTTC
TRBV7-2	TRBJ2-3	NA	NA	CASSSSSGTDTQYF	TGTGCCAGCAGCTCCTCTAGCGGCACAGATACGCAGTATTTT
TRBV7-2	TRBJ2-7	TRBD2	NA	CASSLGLAGAAYEQYF	TGTGCCAGCAGCCTGGGACTAGCGGGGGCCGCCTACGAGCAGTACTTC
TRBV27	TRBJ1-6	NA	NA	CASSLSQGRASYNSPLHF	TGTGCCAGCAGTTTATCTCAGGGGAGAGCCTCCTATAATTCACCCCTCCACTTT
TRBV5-1	TRBJ1-3	NA	NA	CASGGGASGNTIYF	TGCGCCAGCGGCGGAGGAGCCTCTGGAAACACCATATATTTT
TRBV18	TRBJ1-5	TRBD1	few	CASSGTEGMGNQPQHF	TGTGCCAGCTCCGGGACAGAAGGTATGGGCAATCAGCCCCAGCATTTT
TRBV7-8	TRBJ1-1	NA	NA	CASSPTGNMNTEAFF	TGTGCCAGCAGCCCAACAGGGAACATGAACACTGAAGCTTTCTTT
TRBV6-2/TRBV6-3	TRBJ2-1	TRBD2	NA	CASSYGLAGYNEQFF	TGTGCCAGCAGTTACGGACTAGCGGGGTACAATGAGCAGTTCTTC
TRBV5-1	TRBJ1-6	TRBD1	NA	CASSLVGQGGNSPLHF	TGCGCCAGCAGCTTGGTCGGACAGGGGGGGAATTCACCCCTCCACTTT
TRBV10-3	TRBJ2-1	NA	NA	CAISNRDLSGGNEQFF	TGTGCCATCAGTAACCGGGACTTAAGTGGAGGCAATGAGCAGTTCTTC
TRBV6-1	TRBJ2-6	NA	NA	CASSDRGGTHGANVLTF	TGTGCCAGCAGTGATAGGGGGGGGACACATGGGGCCAACGTCCTGACTTTC
TRBV10-3	TRBJ1-1	NA	NA	CATHLTGNSEAFF	TGTGCCACCCACCTTACAGGGAACTCTGAAGCTTTCTTT
TRBV6-6	TRBJ2-1	NA	NA	CASRSGERNEQFF	TGTGCCAGCAGGTCCGGGGAACGCAATGAGCAGTTCTTC
TRBV19	TRBJ2-5	TRBD1	NA	CASSFRGQSQETQYF	TGTGCCAGTAGTTTCCGGGGACAGAGCCAAGAGACCCAGTACTTC
TRBV19	TRBJ1-5	NA	NA	CASSPRGNSNQPQHF	TGTGCCAGTAGCCCAAGGGGGAACAGCAATCAGCCCCAGCATTTT
TRBV6-2/TRBV6-3	TRBJ2-1	TRBD2	NA	CASSPLAGGVAYNEQFF	TGTGCCAGCAGCCCTCTAGCGGGAGGGGTGGCATACAATGAGCAGTTCTTC
TRBV3-1/TRBV3-2	TRBJ1-2	NA	NA	CASSPKTGYGYTF	TGTGCCAGCAGCCCCAAAACAGGGTATGGCTACACCTTC
TRBV7-3	TRBJ2-6	NA	NA	CASSLTWPPSGANVLTF	TGTGCCAGCAGCTTAACGTGGCCCCCCTCTGGGGCCAACGTCCTGACTTTC
TRBV28	TRBJ1-1	NA	NA	CASSLPSQLTGSEAFF	TGTGCCAGCAGTTTACCGTCGCAACTCACGGGGTCTGAAGCTTTCTTT
TRBV30	TRBJ1-3	NA	many	CAWSVVWGRGSGNTIYF	TGTGCCTGGAGTGTAGTATGGGGAAGGGGCTCTGGAAACACCATATATTTT
TRBV4-2	TRBJ2-2	NA	few	CASSQDRGRDTGELFF	TGTGCCAGCAGCCAAGACAGGGGTAGGGACACCGGGGAGCTGTTTTTT
TRBV18	TRBJ1-4	NA	NA	CASSPDTSATNEKLFF	TGTGCCAGCTCACCAGACACAAGTGCAACTAATGAAAAACTGTTTTTT